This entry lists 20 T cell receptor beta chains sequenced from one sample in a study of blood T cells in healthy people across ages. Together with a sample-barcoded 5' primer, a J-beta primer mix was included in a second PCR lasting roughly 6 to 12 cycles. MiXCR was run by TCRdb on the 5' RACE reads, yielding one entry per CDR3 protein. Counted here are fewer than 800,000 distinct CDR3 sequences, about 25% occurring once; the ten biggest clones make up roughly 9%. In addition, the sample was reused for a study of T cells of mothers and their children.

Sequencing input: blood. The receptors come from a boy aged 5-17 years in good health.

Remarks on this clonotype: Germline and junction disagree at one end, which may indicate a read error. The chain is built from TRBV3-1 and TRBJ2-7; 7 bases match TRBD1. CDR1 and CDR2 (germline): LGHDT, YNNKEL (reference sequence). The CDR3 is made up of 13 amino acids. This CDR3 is CASSQAPGGEQHF. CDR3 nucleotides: TGTGCCAGCAGCCAAGCTCCAGGGGGTGAGCAGCACTTC.

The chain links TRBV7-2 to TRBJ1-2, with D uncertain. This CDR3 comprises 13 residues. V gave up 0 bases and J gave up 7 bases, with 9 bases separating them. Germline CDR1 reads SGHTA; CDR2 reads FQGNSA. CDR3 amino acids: CASSLAPESGYTF. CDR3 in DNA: TGTGCCAGCAGCTTAGCCCCAGAGTCTGGCTACACCTTC.

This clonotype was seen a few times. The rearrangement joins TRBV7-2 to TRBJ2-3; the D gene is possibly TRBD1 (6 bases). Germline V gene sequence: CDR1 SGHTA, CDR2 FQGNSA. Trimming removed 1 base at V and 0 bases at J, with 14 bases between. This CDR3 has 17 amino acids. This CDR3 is CASSLDRTETSTDTQYF. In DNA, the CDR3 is TGTGCCAGCAGCTTAGATCGGACAGAAACTAGCACAGATACGCAGTATTTT.

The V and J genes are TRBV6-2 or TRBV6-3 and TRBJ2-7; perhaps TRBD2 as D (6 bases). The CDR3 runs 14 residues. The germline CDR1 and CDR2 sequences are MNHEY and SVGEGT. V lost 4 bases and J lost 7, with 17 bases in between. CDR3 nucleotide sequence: TGTGCCAGCAGTTCCCCTCCGGGCCGGGGGGAGCAGTACTTC. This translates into CASSSPPGRGEQYF.

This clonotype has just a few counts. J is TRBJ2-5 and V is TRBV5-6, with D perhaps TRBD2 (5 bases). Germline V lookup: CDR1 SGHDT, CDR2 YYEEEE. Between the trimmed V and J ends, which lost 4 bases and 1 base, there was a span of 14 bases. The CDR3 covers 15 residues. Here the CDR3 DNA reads TGTGCCAGCAGCCCTAATCCGGGGTCCCAAGAGACCCAGTACTTC. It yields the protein CASSPNPGSQETQYF.

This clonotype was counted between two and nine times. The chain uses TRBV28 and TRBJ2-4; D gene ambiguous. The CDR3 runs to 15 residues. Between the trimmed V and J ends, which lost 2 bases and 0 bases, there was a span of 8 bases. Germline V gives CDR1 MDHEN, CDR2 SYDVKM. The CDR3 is CASSLNLLAKNIQYF. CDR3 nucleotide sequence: TGTGCCAGCAGTTTAAACCTCCTAGCCAAAAACATTCAGTACTTC.

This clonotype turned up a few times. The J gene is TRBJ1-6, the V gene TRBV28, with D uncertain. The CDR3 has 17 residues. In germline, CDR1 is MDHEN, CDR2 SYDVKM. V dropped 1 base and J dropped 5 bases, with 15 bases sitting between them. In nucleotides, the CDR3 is TGTGCCAGCAGTTTATATTTGGCAACGGGGAATAATTCACCCCTCCACTTT. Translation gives CASSLYLATGNNSPLHF.

The CDR3 is CASSPFGGTTDTQYF. In DNA form, the CDR3 reads TGTGCCAGCAGCCCATTTGGCGGAACCACAGATACGCAGTATTTT. This rearrangement joins TRBV9 to TRBJ2-3; D is uncertain. Germline V gives CDR1 SGDLS, CDR2 YYNGEE. The CDR3 has 15 amino acids. The V end was cut by 4 bases, the J end by 2 bases, with 14 bases between.

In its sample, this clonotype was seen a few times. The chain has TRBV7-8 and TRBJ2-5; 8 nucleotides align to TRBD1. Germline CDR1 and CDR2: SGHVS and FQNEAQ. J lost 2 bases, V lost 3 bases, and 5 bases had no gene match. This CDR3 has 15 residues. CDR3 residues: CASSLGQALQETQYF. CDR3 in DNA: TGTGCCAGCAGCTTGGGACAGGCGTTACAAGAGACCCAGTACTTC.

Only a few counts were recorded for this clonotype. The CDR3 reads CSAREGGAKNIQYF. The CDR3 DNA reads TGCAGTGCGCGTGAGGGGGGTGCCAAAAACATTCAGTACTTC. V usage is TRBV20-1 and J usage is TRBJ2-4, with D possibly being TRBD1 or TRBD2 (6 bases each). CDR1 and CDR2 (germline): DFQATT, SNEGSKA (reference sequence). Trimming took off 6 bases at V and 1 base at J, with 13 bases between the two ends. The CDR3 consists of 14 residues.

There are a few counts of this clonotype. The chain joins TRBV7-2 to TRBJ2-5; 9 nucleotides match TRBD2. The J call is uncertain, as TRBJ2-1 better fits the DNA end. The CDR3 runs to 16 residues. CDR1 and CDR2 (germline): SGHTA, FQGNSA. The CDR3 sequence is CASSLAGAGGLSEQFF. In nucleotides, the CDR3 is TGTGCCAGCAGCTTAGCCGGGGCGGGGGGGCTCTCTGAGCAGTTCTTC.

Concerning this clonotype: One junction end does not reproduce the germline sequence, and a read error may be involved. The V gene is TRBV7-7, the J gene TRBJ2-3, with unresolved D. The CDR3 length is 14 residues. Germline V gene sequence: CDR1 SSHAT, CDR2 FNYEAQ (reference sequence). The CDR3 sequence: CASSLSLGTDTQYF. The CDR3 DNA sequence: TGTGCTAGCAGCTTAAGCCTTGGCACAGATACGCAGTATTTT.

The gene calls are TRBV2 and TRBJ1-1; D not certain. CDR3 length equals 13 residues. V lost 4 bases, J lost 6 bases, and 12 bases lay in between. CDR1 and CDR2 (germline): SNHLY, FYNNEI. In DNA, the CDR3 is TGTGCCAGCAGTGCCTCGAGTAGGGCTGAAGCTTTCTTT. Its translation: CASSASSRAEAFF. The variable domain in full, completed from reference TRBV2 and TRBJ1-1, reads EPEVTQTPSHQVTQMGQEVILRCVPISNHLYFYWYRQILGQKVEFLVSFYNNEISEKSEIFDDQFSVERPDGSNFTLKIRSTKLEDSAMYFCASSASSRAEAFFGQGTRLTVV.

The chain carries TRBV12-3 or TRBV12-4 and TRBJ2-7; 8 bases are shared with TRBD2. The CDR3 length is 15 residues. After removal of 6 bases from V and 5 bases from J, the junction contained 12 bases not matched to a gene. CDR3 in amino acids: CASSPGGARVNEQYF. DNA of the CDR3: TGTGCCAGCAGCCCGGGGGGGGCCAGGGTAAACGAGCAGTACTTC.

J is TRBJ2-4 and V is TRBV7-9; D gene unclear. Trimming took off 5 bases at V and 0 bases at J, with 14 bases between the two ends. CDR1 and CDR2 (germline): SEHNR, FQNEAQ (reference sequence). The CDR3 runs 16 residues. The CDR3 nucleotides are TGTGCCAGCAGCCCTCCCGAAACCCTAGCCAAAAACATTCAGTACTTC. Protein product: CASSPPETLAKNIQYF.

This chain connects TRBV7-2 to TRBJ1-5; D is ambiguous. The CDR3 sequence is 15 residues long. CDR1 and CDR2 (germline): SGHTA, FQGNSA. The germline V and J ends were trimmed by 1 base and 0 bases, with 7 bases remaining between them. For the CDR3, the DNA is TGTGCCAGCAGCTTAGGGATTTATAGCAATCAGCCCCAGCATTTT. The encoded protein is CASSLGIYSNQPQHF.

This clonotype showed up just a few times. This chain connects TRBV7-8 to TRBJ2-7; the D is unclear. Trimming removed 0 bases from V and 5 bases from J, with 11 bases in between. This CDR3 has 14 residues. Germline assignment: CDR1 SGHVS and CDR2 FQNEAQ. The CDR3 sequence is CASSLAGIQHEQYF. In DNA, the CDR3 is TGTGCCAGCAGCTTAGCAGGGATCCAACACGAGCAGTACTTC.

CDR3 DNA: TGTGCCAGCCGGGACAACAAAGAGACCCAGTACTTC. Translating gives CASRDNKETQYF. This chain uses TRBV2 with TRBJ2-5, with D maybe TRBD1 (6 bases). Trimming stripped 8 bases from V and 3 bases from J, with 10 bases between. The CDR3 has 12 amino acids. Germline CDR1 and CDR2: SNHLY and FYNNEI.

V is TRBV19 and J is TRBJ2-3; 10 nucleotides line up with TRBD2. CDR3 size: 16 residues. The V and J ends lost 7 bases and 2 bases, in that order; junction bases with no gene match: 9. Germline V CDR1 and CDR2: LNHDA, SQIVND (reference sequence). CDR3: CASKEASGRLTDTQYF. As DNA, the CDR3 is TGTGCCAGTAAGGAGGCTAGCGGGAGACTCACAGATACGCAGTATTTT.

The CDR3 region is CASRGAEKGQETQYF. The CDR3 region has the DNA TGTGCCAGCAGAGGGGCCGAGAAGGGGCAAGAGACCCAGTACTTC. This chain connects TRBV27 to TRBJ2-5; weak D call: TRBD1 (5 bases). Trimming cost V 6 bases and J 2 bases, with 16 bases left between them. The length of the CDR3 is 15 residues. Germline V gene sequence: CDR1 MNHEY, CDR2 SMNVEV (reference sequence).